These 23 T cell receptor beta chains came from one sample sequenced in a study of shared clonotypes between healthy human individuals. Naive CD8 cells lacked CD45RO, underwent positive selection for CCR7 and left out terminally differentiated effector memory CD45RA+ cells. Sequenced by immunoSEQ multiplex PCR; TCRdb stores in-frame clones only, minus some. The sample holds under 2,000,000 clones, approximately 95% seen once. The sequenced sample was naive CD8+ T cells sorted from blood. Source of these receptors: a man aged 18-30 years in good health.

This clone came up once. This chain connects TRBV4-1 to TRBJ1-2, with TRBD1 matching 7 bases. Germline V CDR1 and CDR2: MGHRA, YSYEKL. The CDR3 runs to 12 residues. V trimming: 4 bases; J trimming: 6 bases; junction bases outside the gene matches: 2. CDR3 residues: CASSLGQNGYTF. In nucleotides, the CDR3 is TGCGCCAGCAGCCTGGGACAGAATGGCTACACCTTC.

This clone has just one count. V gene TRBV4-1 combines with J gene TRBJ2-7; 10 bases fit TRBD1. J gave up 5 bases and V 6 bases, and 4 bases lay outside the gene matches. This CDR3 is built from 13 residues. Germline CDR1 is MGHRA and CDR2 is YSYEKL. The CDR3, as DNA: TGCGCCAGCAGGGGACAGGGGATCAACGAGCAGTACTTC. Its protein product is CASRGQGINEQYF.

V gene TRBV19 combines with J gene TRBJ1-1; 8 bases are a match to TRBD1. The V gene's germline CDR1 is LNHDA and CDR2 SQIVND (reference sequence). The CDR3 spans 13 residues. The ends lost 6 bases at V and 3 bases at J; junction bases unmatched: 3. The CDR3 DNA follows: TGTGCCAGTAGGCTACAGGGGGACACTGAAGCTTTCTTT. Protein product: CASRLQGDTEAFF.

The chain has TRBV5-6 and TRBJ1-2; D gene unclear. There are 14 residues in the CDR3. V lost 4 bases, J lost 7 bases, and 17 bases lay in between. Germline-derived CDR1 and CDR2 are SGHDT and YYEEEE. The DNA of the CDR3 is TGTGCCAGCAGCCCCACAATCGGATCGTTTGGCTACACCTTC. Translated, it gives CASSPTIGSFGYTF.

The chain couples TRBV27 to TRBJ1-6, with a weak D call TRBD1 (5 bases). Trimming took 6 bases from V and 10 from J, leaving 10 bases between them. CDR1 is MNHEY and CDR2 is SMNVEV in the germline V gene (reference sequence). The CDR3 has 12 amino acids. DNA for the CDR3: TGTGCCAGCAGACAAAGGGGCTCACCCCTCCACTTT. Translation gives CASRQRGSPLHF.

A word on this clone: At one end the junction does not follow the germline gene, possibly because of a read error. The chain uses TRBV7-7 and TRBJ2-5, with TRBD1 identical over 8 bases. The CDR3 loop spans 15 amino acids. CDR1 SSHAT and CDR2 FNYEAQ come from the germline V gene (reference sequence). CDR3 sequence (DNA): TGTGCTAGCAGCTCGGGACAGGCCGCGCAAGAGACCCAGTACTTC. This gives the protein CASSSGQAAQETQYF.

The chain joins TRBV15 to TRBJ1-4, with 11 bases identical to TRBD1. The CDR3 consists of 13 residues. Germline lookup yields CDR1 LNHNV and CDR2 YYDKDF (reference sequence). Unmatched junction bases numbered 1, after V lost 8 bases and J lost 5 bases. This CDR3 is CATRDRGNEKLFF. The CDR3, as DNA: TGTGCCACCCGGGACAGGGGGAATGAAAAACTGTTTTTT.

The chain combines TRBV6-1 with TRBJ2-6; tentatively, D is TRBD2 (7 bases). The germline V gene encodes CDR1 MNHNS and CDR2 SASEGT. Trimming left V 11 bases short and J 0 bases short, with 14 bases between. The CDR3 consists of 15 residues. The CDR3, as DNA: TGTGCCGAAGGGGGGGATTTCTCTGGGGCCAACGTCCTGACTTTC. Translating it yields CAEGGDFSGANVLTF.

This rearrangement joins TRBV5-6 to TRBJ1-2; 10 bases map to TRBD1. In germline, CDR1 is SGHDT, CDR2 YYEEEE. J was trimmed by 3 bases and V by 4 bases; bases with no gene match: 9. This CDR3 has 16 amino acids. The CDR3 reads CASSQGTGEGYYGYTF. CDR3 in DNA: TGTGCCAGCAGCCAAGGGACAGGGGAGGGGTACTATGGCTACACCTTC.

The chain uses TRBV5-1 and TRBJ1-4; 9 bases are a match to TRBD1. V lost 4 bases to trimming and J lost 4 bases; unmatched junction nucleotides: 2. This CDR3 comprises 14 residues. The germline V gene encodes CDR1 SGHRS and CDR2 YFSETQ. CDR3: CASSLTGGNEKLFF. CDR3 nucleotides: TGCGCCAGCAGCCTGACAGGGGGTAATGAAAAACTGTTTTTT.

The chain employs TRBV4-3 and TRBJ1-4; D remains unclear. V was shortened by 1 base and J by 6 bases, with 12 bases between the two germline ends. The CDR3 totals 15 residues. Germline loops: CDR1 LGHNA, CDR2 YSLEER. The DNA of the CDR3 is TGCGCCAGCAGCCAAGCGCGTATCGGGGATGAAAAACTGTTTTTT. It translates to CASSQARIGDEKLFF.

J is TRBJ2-7 and V is TRBV30; D ambiguous. Germline V gives CDR1 GTSNPN, CDR2 SVGIG (reference sequence). The germline V and J ends were trimmed by 0 bases and 7 bases, with 13 bases remaining between them. CDR3 length: 13 amino acids. The CDR3, as DNA: TGTGCCTGGAGTGTAGCTGAAGGGAATGAGCAGTACTTC. Encoded protein: CAWSVAEGNEQYF.

About this clone: Other DNA sequences in this sample translate to the same CDR3. The J gene is TRBJ2-7, the V gene TRBV13; D uncertain. The CDR3 totals 13 residues. The V gene's germline CDR1 is PRHDT and CDR2 FYEKMQ (reference sequence). Deletions cut 5 bases from V and 0 bases from J, with 8 bases between. This CDR3 reads CASSPLNSYEQYF. The DNA of the CDR3 is TGTGCCAGCAGCCCCTTGAACTCCTACGAGCAGTACTTC.

In this sample, this clone turned up a few times. The chain carries TRBV30 and TRBJ1-1; D call uncertain. With 7 bases removed from V and 0 bases from J, the gap between germline ends came to 9 bases. The CDR3 covers 12 residues. Germline CDR1 is GTSNPN and CDR2 is SVGIG (reference sequence). DNA for the CDR3: TGTGCCTACTCGACACTGAACACTGAAGCTTTCTTT. Translated, it gives CAYSTLNTEAFF.

The rearrangement links TRBV18 to TRBJ1-1; 12 bases match TRBD1. The germline CDR1 and CDR2 sequences are KGHSH and LQKENI. Losses at the gene ends were 2 bases for V and 3 bases for J; bases not matched to a gene: 7. The CDR3 extends over 17 amino acids. The CDR3 spells CASSPKWDRGPDTEAFF. DNA for the CDR3: TGTGCCAGCTCACCAAAATGGGACAGGGGGCCTGACACTGAAGCTTTCTTT.

V usage is TRBV27 and J usage is TRBJ2-7; D is perhaps TRBD1 or TRBD2 (6 bases each). The CDR3 contains 12 residues. V lost 3 bases and J lost 5, with 8 bases in between. Per germline, CDR1 MNHEY and CDR2 SMNVEV (reference sequence). CDR3 loop: CASSFGGHEQYF. For the CDR3, the DNA is TGTGCCAGCAGTTTCGGGGGCCACGAGCAGTACTTC.

This chain joins TRBV30 and TRBJ2-1; 12 bases line up with TRBD2. The CDR3 sequence is 17 residues long. Germline values: CDR1 GTSNPN, CDR2 SVGIG (reference sequence). This CDR3 reads CGTTQGLAGGPYNEQFF. The CDR3 DNA is TGTGGCACGACGCAAGGCCTAGCGGGAGGGCCTTACAATGAGCAGTTCTTC.

The rearrangement links TRBV15 to TRBJ1-1; unclear D gene. V was pared by 4 bases and J by 0 bases, with 6 bases between. The CDR3 contains 13 residues. From germline, CDR1 is LNHNV and CDR2 YYDKDF (reference sequence). The CDR3 DNA is TGTGCCACCAGCAAACACTTGAACACTGAAGCTTTCTTT. Translated: CATSKHLNTEAFF.

This clone was recorded only once. This rearrangement joins TRBV4-1 to TRBJ2-7, with D unresolved. The CDR3 consists of 13 residues. CDR1 is MGHRA, CDR2 YSYEKL, per germline. V lost 4 bases and J lost 5, with 12 bases in between. CDR3 amino acids: CASSPIGSNEQYF. The CDR3 bases are TGCGCCAGCAGCCCTATCGGTAGTAACGAGCAGTACTTC.

The rearrangement joins TRBV30 to TRBJ2-3, with 8 bases aligning to TRBD2. This CDR3 contains 14 residues. Trimming removed 5 bases from V and 0 bases from J; junction bases left unmatched: 4. CDR1 is GTSNPN, CDR2 SVGIG, per germline (reference sequence). Here the CDR3 reads CAWGGGPSTDTQYF. CDR3 coding DNA: TGTGCCTGGGGCGGGGGGCCTAGCACAGATACGCAGTATTTT.

The rearrangement uses TRBV7-3 and TRBJ2-7, with 7 bases matching TRBD1. V was clipped by 5 bases and J by 2 bases; unmatched bases: 9. CDR1 and CDR2 from the germline V gene are SGHTA and FQGTGA. This CDR3 is 15 amino acids long. The DNA for the CDR3 is TGTGCCAGCAGCCCGTTTACGGGACAGCCCTACGAGCAGTACTTC. Amino acid sequence: CASSPFTGQPYEQYF.

Notes on this clone: In the same sample, other DNA sequences code for this CDR3. The chain recombines TRBV4-1 with TRBJ2-7; TRBD2 aligns across 8 bases. Germline CDR1 reads MGHRA; CDR2 reads YSYEKL. The CDR3 length is 15 residues. Trimming at V came to 1 base and at J to 5 bases, leaving 7 bases not matched to a gene. DNA for the CDR3: TGCGCCAGCAGCCAAGGTGTGCTAGCGGGCAACGAGCAGTACTTC. This translates into CASSQGVLAGNEQYF.

The gene calls are TRBV7-9 and TRBJ2-3, with D perhaps given as TRBD1 or TRBD2 (5 bases each). Between the trimmed V and J ends, which lost 1 base and 4 bases, there was a span of 15 bases. This CDR3 contains 16 residues. The germline CDR1 and CDR2 sequences are SEHNR and FQNEAQ (reference sequence). The CDR3 nucleotides read TGTGCCAGCAGCTTAGTGGGGCTAGCTAGGGCAGATACGCAGTATTTT. Protein product: CASSLVGLARADTQYF.